This entry lists 30 T cell receptor beta chains sequenced from one sample in a study of blood T cell repertoires in COVID-19 (dated by TCRdb to between 2020 and 2021). Library preparation employed the immunoSEQ multiplex PCR assay. TCRdb retrieved this table from immuneACCESS and kept in-frame rearrangements only. Not all clones are present; in checked studies, unresolved V genes account for under half, and no reason is known for the remainder. The sample table contains around 270,000 clones; only one count was recorded for around 83% of them. The ten largest clones capture 1.5% to 1.7% of the sample. Sequencing was carried out using peripheral blood. All receptors derive from a woman in her thirties or forties who had recovered from COVID-19.

This clone was picked up one time. This rearrangement joins TRBV2 to TRBJ1-1; no clear D gene. Trimming left V 5 bases short and J 4 bases short, with 11 bases between. Germline V gene data show CDR1 as SNHLY and CDR2 as FYNNEI. The CDR3 sequence is 13 residues long. CDR3 nucleotides: TGTGCCAGCAGTAGGGAGGGTGGCACTGAAGCTTTCTTT. Protein sequence: CASSREGGTEAFF. Using reference TRBV2 and TRBJ1-1 for the parts outside the CDR3, the full variable domain is EPEVTQTPSHQVTQMGQEVILRCVPISNHLYFYWYRQILGQKVEFLVSFYNNEISEKSEIFDDQFSVERPDGSNFTLKIRSTKLEDSAMYFCASSREGGTEAFFGQGTRLTVV.

This chain uses TRBV21-1 with TRBJ1-6. TRBV21-1 is shown as a pseudogene. The CDR3 length is 16 residues. CDR3 coding DNA: TGTGCCAGCAGCAAAGACGGGGGTCTCTATAATTCACCCCTCCACTTT. The encoded protein is CASSKDGGLYNSPLHF.

This chain joins TRBV27 and TRBJ2-2, with 7 bases identical to TRBD1. The CDR3 is 16 amino acids. The germline CDR1 and CDR2 sequences are MNHEY and SMNVEV (reference sequence). Losses at the gene ends were 5 bases for V and 1 base for J; bases not matched to a gene: 7. CDR3 amino acids: CASSLAGTVNTGELFF. The CDR3, as DNA: TGTGCCAGCAGTCTAGCAGGGACAGTGAACACCGGGGAGCTGTTTTTT.

The rearrangement joins TRBV3-1 (or the pseudogene TRBV3-2) to TRBJ1-4; no definite D call. Per the germline V gene, CDR1 is LGHDT and CDR2 is YNNKEL (reference sequence). V was shortened by 2 bases and J by 4 bases, with 5 bases between the two germline ends. CDR3 length equals 13 residues. CDR3 coding DNA: TGTGCCAGCAGCCAACGGTTTAATGAAAAACTGTTTTTT. Residues: CASSQRFNEKLFF.

The V call is TRBV11-2, the J call TRBJ1-1; D gene uncertain. Germline V gives CDR1 SGHAT, CDR2 FQNNGV. The CDR3 loop spans 14 amino acids. V gave up 1 base and J gave up 0 bases, with 6 bases separating them. The CDR3 protein is CASSLAGLNTEAFF. Here the CDR3 DNA reads TGTGCCAGCAGCTTAGCGGGGTTGAACACTGAAGCTTTCTTT.

The V and J genes are TRBV11-2 and TRBJ2-5; the match to TRBD2 covers 7 bases. Trimming cost V 7 bases and J 1 base; bases outside gene matches: 12. Germline CDR1 SGHAT, CDR2 FQNNGV. This CDR3 contains 16 residues. CDR3 DNA: TGTGCCAGCACCCCGTCCAGGGAGGGTACCCAAGAGACCCAGTACTTC. Residues: CASTPSREGTQETQYF.

This chain joins TRBV6-5 and TRBJ2-1; the D is unclear. Deletions cut 2 bases from V and 5 bases from J, with 10 bases between. In germline, CDR1 is MNHEY, CDR2 SVGAGI. There are 14 residues in the CDR3. The CDR3 is CASSYQAQNNEQFF. The CDR3 DNA reads as TGTGCCAGCAGTTACCAAGCACAGAACAATGAGCAGTTCTTC.

This rearrangement joins TRBV7-9 to TRBJ1-2, with TRBD1 identical over 12 bases. The length of the CDR3 is 16 residues. Germline V CDR1 and CDR2: SEHNR, FQNEAQ (reference sequence). V was clipped by 4 bases and J by 6 bases; unmatched bases: 9. CDR3 sequence reads: CASSSSRDRGLNGYTF. The CDR3 DNA is TGTGCCAGCAGCTCCAGCCGGGACAGGGGGCTGAATGGCTACACCTTC. The full variable domain, with the rest looked up from reference TRBV7-9 and TRBJ1-2, is DTGVSQNPRHKITKRGQNVTFRCDPISEHNRLYWYRQTLGQGPEFLTYFQNEAQLEKSRLLSDRFSAERPKGSFSTLEIQRTEQGDSAMYLCASSSSRDRGLNGYTFGSGTRLTVV.

This clone was observed a single time. The V and J genes are TRBV4-1 and TRBJ1-6; D is undetermined. Germline assignment: CDR1 MGHRA and CDR2 YSYEKL. V was shortened by 5 bases and J by 7 bases, with 9 bases between the two germline ends. This CDR3 is 13 amino acids long. The CDR3 is CASSETENSPLHF. In DNA form, the CDR3 reads TGCGCCAGCAGCGAAACGGAGAATTCACCCCTCCACTTT.

The chain couples TRBV28 to TRBJ2-7, with TRBD2 identical over 8 bases. Germline V gene sequence: CDR1 MDHEN, CDR2 SYDVKM. The junction had 13 bases not matched to a gene; V was cut back by 8 bases and J by 1 base. This CDR3 has 16 residues. DNA of the CDR3: TGTGCCAGCGGGAGTACGGGGCGGGGGGTTTCCTACGAGCAGTACTTC. It encodes CASGSTGRGVSYEQYF.

The CDR3 loop is CASSLSSFVTDTQYF. Here the CDR3 DNA reads TGTGCCAGCAGTTTATCCAGTTTCGTGACAGATACGCAGTATTTT. The V gene is TRBV28, the J gene TRBJ2-3; D call uncertain. Trimming removed 1 base at V and 3 bases at J, with 11 bases between. Germline loops: CDR1 MDHEN, CDR2 SYDVKM. The CDR3 consists of 15 residues.

This rearrangement joins TRBV20-1 to TRBJ2-5; TRBD1 matches at 10 bases. With V trimmed by 3 bases and J by 5 bases, 6 bases remained unmatched. Looked up from germline, CDR1 is DFQATT and CDR2 is SNEGSKA (reference sequence). The CDR3 sequence is 14 residues long. The chain's CDR3 is CSASRQGAGETQYF. The DNA for the CDR3 is TGCAGTGCTAGTCGACAGGGGGCAGGCGAGACCCAGTACTTC.

The genes are TRBV6-5 and TRBJ2-1, with TRBD1 identical over 7 bases. Germline V CDR1 and CDR2: MNHEY, SVGAGI. J gave up 9 bases and V 4 bases, and 12 bases lay outside the gene matches. This CDR3 is 15 amino acids long. CDR3 coding DNA: TGTGCCAGCAGTTGGACAGGAATCTTGCAGGGTGAGCAGTTCTTC. Encoded protein: CASSWTGILQGEQFF.

The chain combines TRBV28 with TRBJ1-5; D gene unclear. The CDR3 is made up of 15 amino acids. Germline lookup yields CDR1 MDHEN and CDR2 SYDVKM. Trimming left V 6 bases short and J 1 base short, with 13 bases between. The CDR3 sequence is CASSLSPLSNQPQHF. The CDR3 coding sequence is TGTGCCAGCAGCCTGAGTCCCCTAAGCAATCAGCCCCAGCATTTT.

The CDR3 protein is CASSFPSSGTGELFF. The CDR3 DNA is TGTGCCAGCAGCTTCCCGTCTAGCGGTACCGGGGAGCTGTTTTTT. J is TRBJ2-2 and V is TRBV5-4; 7 positions agree with TRBD2. The CDR3 runs 15 residues. CDR1 SGHNT and CDR2 YYREEE come from the germline V gene (reference sequence). With 2 bases clipped from V and 5 bases from J, the junction kept 6 bases outside the gene matches.

This clone is a singleton in its sample. The rearrangement joins TRBV27 to TRBJ2-7; perhaps TRBD1 as D (6 bases). From germline, CDR1 is MNHEY and CDR2 SMNVEV (reference sequence). V lost 6 bases, J lost 4 bases, and 13 bases lay in between. This CDR3 has 13 residues. This CDR3 is CASRSGVGYEQYF. Written as DNA, the CDR3 is TGTGCCAGCAGGTCAGGGGTAGGTTACGAGCAGTACTTC.

J is TRBJ2-5 and V is TRBV3-1 (or the pseudogene TRBV3-2); 7 bases line up with TRBD1. Per the germline V gene, CDR1 is LGHDT and CDR2 is YNNKEL (reference sequence). After removal of 4 bases from V and 4 bases from J, the junction contained 12 bases not matched to a gene. The length of the CDR3 is 16 residues. DNA for the CDR3: TGTGCCAGCAGCCTAGGGCTGGGGACAGCTGGAGAGACCCAGTACTTC. Its protein is CASSLGLGTAGETQYF.

The chain recombines TRBV9 with TRBJ2-1, with TRBD2 matching over 10 bases. V shed 4 bases, J shed 10 bases, and the junction held 11 bases outside the gene matches. Germline assignment: CDR1 SGDLS and CDR2 YYNGEE. The CDR3 extends over 15 amino acids. CDR3 in DNA: TGTGCCAGCAGCTCCAAGCAGCGGGGGGGATTAGAGCAGTTCTTC. This codes for CASSSKQRGGLEQFF.

V is TRBV9 and J is TRBJ1-6, with D unresolved. The CDR3 contains 13 residues. The germline V gene has CDR1 SGDLS and CDR2 YYNGEE. Trimming removed 2 bases from V and 11 bases from J, with 11 bases in between. This CDR3 reads CASSVGIIAPLHF. The CDR3 bases are TGTGCCAGCAGCGTCGGGATTATCGCACCCCTCCACTTT.

On this clone: One end of the junction fails to match germline, which may point to a read error. The rearrangement uses TRBV20-1 and TRBJ2-5; D is perhaps TRBD2 (5 bases). The CDR3 covers 10 residues. Germline V gives CDR1 DFQATT, CDR2 SNEGSKA (reference sequence). DNA for the CDR3: TGCAGTGCTTCGGGGAACACCCGGTACTTC. It yields the protein CSASGNTRYF.

This chain connects TRBV2 to TRBJ1-2, with D possibly being TRBD1 (5 bases). CDR1 is SNHLY, CDR2 FYNNEI, per germline. The CDR3 loop spans 14 amino acids. Trimming stripped 1 base from V and 0 bases from J, with 6 bases between. The CDR3 spells CASSEVTANYGYTF. CDR3 bases: TGTGCCAGCAGTGAAGTGACAGCTAACTATGGCTACACCTTC.

V and J are TRBV28 and TRBJ1-2; D is unclear. V was pared by 7 bases and J by 3 bases, with 9 bases between. The CDR3 consists of 12 residues. Per the germline V gene, CDR1 is MDHEN and CDR2 is SYDVKM. CDR3: CASTRGHYGYTF. The CDR3, as DNA: TGTGCCAGCACACGCGGGCACTATGGCTACACCTTC.

V and J are TRBV3-1 (or the pseudogene TRBV3-2) and TRBJ2-2; 8 bases agree with TRBD2. This CDR3 is built from 16 residues. Looked up from germline, CDR1 is LGHDT and CDR2 is YNNKEL (reference sequence). V was clipped by 3 bases and J by 5 bases; unmatched bases: 8. The CDR3 DNA reads TGTGCCAGCAGCCAGCGGGGGGCCCCTGGGACCGGGGAGCTGTTTTTT. It is translated as CASSQRGAPGTGELFF.

Concerning this clone: Germline and junction disagree at one end, which may indicate a read error. The chain recombines TRBV28 with TRBJ2-7; tentatively, D is TRBD2 (7 bases). The CDR3 is made up of 14 amino acids. Germline V lookup: CDR1 MDHEN, CDR2 SYDVKM. CDR3 in DNA: TGCGCCAGCAGGGTGGGGGGGGCAAGGGACGAGCAGTACTTC. This codes for CASRVGGARDEQYF.

The chain is built from TRBV5-1 and TRBJ1-2, with 7 nucleotides matching TRBD1. Germline values: CDR1 SGHRS, CDR2 YFSETQ. J was trimmed by 7 bases and V by 4 bases; bases with no gene match: 7. There are 13 residues in the CDR3. CDR3 loop: CASSVDRSGGYTF. Written as DNA, the CDR3 is TGCGCCAGCAGCGTGGACAGGTCCGGTGGCTACACCTTC.

The rearrangement links TRBV5-1 to TRBJ2-6, with 11 bases aligning to TRBD2. The CDR3 runs 17 residues. CDR1 is SGHRS and CDR2 is YFSETQ in the germline V gene. With 4 bases clipped from V and 4 bases from J, the junction kept 7 bases outside the gene matches. The CDR3 spells CASSMQLAGDGANVLTF. The CDR3 DNA is TGCGCCAGCAGCATGCAACTAGCGGGGGACGGGGCCAACGTCCTGACTTTC.

This chain uses TRBV5-5 with TRBJ1-1, with TRBD1 as a possible D gene (6 bases). Germline-derived CDR1 and CDR2 are SGHKS and YYEKEE (reference sequence). CDR3 length equals 14 residues. Deletions cut 0 bases from V and 4 bases from J, with 10 bases between. The CDR3: CASSLGVGGTEAFF. The CDR3 DNA follows: TGTGCCAGCAGCTTGGGAGTAGGGGGCACTGAAGCTTTCTTT. Full variable domain (remainder filled in from reference TRBV5-5 and TRBJ1-1): DAGVTQSPTHLIKTRGQQVTLRCSPISGHKSVSWYQQVLGQGPQFIFQYYEKEERGRGNFPDRFSARQFPNYSSELNVNALLLGDSALYLCASSLGVGGTEAFFGQGTRLTVV.

The V call is TRBV28, the J call TRBJ2-1; 10 bases match TRBD2. Trimming at V came to 5 bases and at J to 2 bases, leaving 6 bases not matched to a gene. The CDR3 runs to 16 residues. The germline V gene has CDR1 MDHEN and CDR2 SYDVKM. In DNA, the CDR3 is TGTGCCAGCAGTCTCGCTAGCGGGGGTCCCTACAATGAGCAGTTCTTC. The encoded protein is CASSLASGGPYNEQFF.

This rearrangement joins TRBV28 to TRBJ1-6; tentative D call: TRBD1 (5 bases). CDR1 is MDHEN and CDR2 is SYDVKM in the germline V gene. The V gene lost 3 bases and the J gene lost 7 bases, with 13 bases spanning the gap. CDR3 length equals 15 residues. The CDR3 loop is CASSLGPLANSPLHF. The CDR3 nucleotides read TGTGCCAGCAGTTTGGGGCCACTGGCCAATTCACCCCTCCACTTT.

The V and J genes are TRBV6-5 and TRBJ2-7; 7 bases agree with TRBD2. The CDR3 loop spans 14 amino acids. V lost 8 bases to trimming and J lost 4 bases; unmatched junction nucleotides: 11. CDR1 and CDR2 (germline): MNHEY, SVGAGI. CDR3 sequence reads: CASLGRGGEYEQYF. CDR3 nucleotide sequence: TGTGCCAGCTTGGGGAGGGGCGGAGAGTACGAGCAGTACTTC.